The present TCR beta chain was sequenced within a study of spatial heterogeneity in lung cancer. Study as a whole: Detection consistently yielded more beta chains than alpha chains.

CDR1 SGHTA and CDR2 FQGNSA come from the germline V gene. The V gene lost 1 base and the J gene lost 1 base, with 10 bases spanning the gap. The CDR3 sequence is 15 residues long. This sample's time point: sample taken at primary tumor resection. Whole RNA obtained from tumor, nontumor lung or frozen PBMC underwent sequencing without sorting. Using its own MiXCR run on the 5' RACE reads, TCRdb lists one record per CDR3 protein. The sample has about 2,000 distinct CDR3 sequences; roughly a sixth are singletons. Material: PBMCs, obtained at surgery. The V and J genes are TRBV7-2 and TRBJ2-5, with D possibly being TRBD2 (6 bases). This clonotype originated in a male donor with early-stage non-small cell lung cancer. CDR3 protein: CASSLGGTSQETQYF. CDR3 coding DNA: TGTGCCAGCAGCTTAGGTGGGACTTCCCAAGAGACCCAGTACTTC.